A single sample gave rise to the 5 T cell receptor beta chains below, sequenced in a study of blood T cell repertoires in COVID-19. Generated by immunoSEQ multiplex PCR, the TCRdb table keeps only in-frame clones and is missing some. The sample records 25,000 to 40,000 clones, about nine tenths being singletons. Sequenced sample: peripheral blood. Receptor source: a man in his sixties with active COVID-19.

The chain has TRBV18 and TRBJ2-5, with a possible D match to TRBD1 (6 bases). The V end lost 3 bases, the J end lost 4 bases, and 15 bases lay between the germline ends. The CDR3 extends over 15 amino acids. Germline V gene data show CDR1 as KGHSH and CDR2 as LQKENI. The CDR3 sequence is CASSPQTSGAETQYF. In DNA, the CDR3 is TGTGCCAGCTCACCGCAGACTTCAGGGGCAGAGACCCAGTACTTC.

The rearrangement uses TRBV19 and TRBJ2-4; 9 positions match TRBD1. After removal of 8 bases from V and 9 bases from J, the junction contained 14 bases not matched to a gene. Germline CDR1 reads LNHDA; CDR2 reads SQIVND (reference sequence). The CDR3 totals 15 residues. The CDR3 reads CASAKTGGDNPIQYF. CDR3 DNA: TGTGCCAGTGCAAAAACAGGGGGCGACAATCCCATTCAGTACTTC.

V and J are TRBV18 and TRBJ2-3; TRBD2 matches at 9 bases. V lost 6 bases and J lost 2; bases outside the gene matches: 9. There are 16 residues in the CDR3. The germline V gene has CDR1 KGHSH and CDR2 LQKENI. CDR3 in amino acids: CASSRPGGGATDTQYF. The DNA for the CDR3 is TGTGCCAGCTCGAGACCTGGCGGGGGGGCCACAGATACGCAGTATTTT.

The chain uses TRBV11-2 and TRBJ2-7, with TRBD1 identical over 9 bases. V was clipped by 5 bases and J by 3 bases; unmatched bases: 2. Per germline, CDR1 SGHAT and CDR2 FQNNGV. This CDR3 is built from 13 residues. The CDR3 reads CASSPGQGYEQYF. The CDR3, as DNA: TGTGCCAGCAGCCCGGGACAGGGCTACGAGCAGTACTTC. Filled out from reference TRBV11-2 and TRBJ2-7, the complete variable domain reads EAGVAQSPRYKIIEKRQSVAFWCNPISGHATLYWYQQILGQGPKLLIQFQNNGVVDDSQLPKDRFSAERLKGVDSTLKIQPAKLEDSAVYLCASSPGQGYEQYFGPGTRLTVT.

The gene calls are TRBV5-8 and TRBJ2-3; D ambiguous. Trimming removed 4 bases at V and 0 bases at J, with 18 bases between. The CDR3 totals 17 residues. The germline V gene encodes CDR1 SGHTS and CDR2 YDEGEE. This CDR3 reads CASSQSVSVLSTDTQYF. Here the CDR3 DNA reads TGTGCCAGCAGCCAGTCCGTAAGCGTCCTTAGCACAGATACGCAGTATTTT.